Each of the 31 T cell receptor beta chains below was sequenced from the same sample in a study of blood T cells in healthy people across ages (dated by TCRdb to the mid-2010s). Receptor amplification or capture employed 5' RACE. Instrument on record: Illumina HiSeq 2500. The second PCR ran for about 6 to 11 cycles and used a J-beta primer mix along with a sample-barcoded 5' primer. TCRdb passed the public sequencing reads through fastp at Q25 and MiXCR, retaining productive beta sequences. Rows matching on CDR3 protein sequence are summarized as one entry with the most common DNA and genes. This sample comprises about 1.6 million distinct CDR3 sequences, roughly a third of them detected only once. The top ten hold approximately 11% of the sample. The sample was blood. These receptor sequences come from a woman aged 30 to 39 in good health.

Of note for this clonotype: A read error may be the cause here, since a much bigger clone is one base away. The rearrangement joins TRBV7-2 to TRBJ2-1; TRBD2 might be the D (5 bases). Trimming removed 1 base at V and 6 bases at J, with 19 bases between. CDR3 length: 17 amino acids. Germline V gives CDR1 SGHTA, CDR2 FQGNSA. CDR3 nucleotides: TGTGCCAGCAGCTTAGTACTAGGCTCAAACTACCGCAATGAGCAGTTCTTC. It yields the protein CASSLVLGSNYRNEQFF.

The chain links TRBV12-3 or TRBV12-4 to TRBJ2-3; 9 bases line up with TRBD2. The V gene end was trimmed by 4 bases and the J gene end by 2 bases; junction bases not matched to a gene: 7. The length of the CDR3 is 16 residues. The CDR3 spells CASSSGTSRPTDTQYF. In DNA, the CDR3 is TGTGCCAGCAGTTCGGGGACTAGCAGGCCCACAGATACGCAGTATTTT.

The genes are TRBV2 and TRBJ2-2; D is uncertain. The CDR3 length is 15 residues. In germline, CDR1 is SNHLY, CDR2 FYNNEI. Trimming removed 3 bases from V and 1 base from J, with 9 bases in between. The CDR3 bases are TGTGCCAGCAGTGAGGTCTGGGGGAACACCGGGGAGCTGTTTTTT. Amino acids: CASSEVWGNTGELFF.

The chain combines TRBV30 with TRBJ1-1; D may be TRBD1 (5 bases). This CDR3 comprises 13 residues. CDR1 GTSNPN and CDR2 SVGIG come from the germline V gene (reference sequence). V gave up 4 bases and J gave up 8 bases, with 17 bases separating them. This CDR3 reads CAWILSGGYEAFF. The CDR3 nucleotides read TGTGCCTGGATCCTTAGCGGGGGATACGAAGCTTTCTTT.

A remark on this clonotype: Since a much larger clone is just one base distant, this may be a read error. The rearrangement joins TRBV14 to TRBJ2-1; TRBD2 might be the D (6 bases). From germline, CDR1 is SGHDN and CDR2 FVKESK. Trimming stripped 5 bases from V and 6 bases from J, with 17 bases between. The CDR3 contains 15 residues. CDR3 region: CASSRAILSGNEQFF. The CDR3 nucleotides are TGTGCCAGCAGCAGGGCCATCCTTAGCGGCAATGAGCAGTTCTTC.

Notes on this clonotype: The junction and the germline gene differ at one end; a read error may be behind it. V usage is TRBV5-6 and J usage is TRBJ1-2; tentative D call: TRBD1 (5 bases). Per germline, CDR1 SGHDT and CDR2 YYEEEE. This CDR3 spans 13 amino acids. The CDR3 DNA reads TGTGCCTGCAGTTTGACAGAGAGCTATGGCTACACCTTC. Amino acid sequence: CACSLTESYGYTF.

This clonotype was seen more than once but under ten times. The V gene is TRBV5-1, the J gene TRBJ2-1, with 12 bases that match TRBD2. Unmatched junction bases numbered 9, after V lost 5 bases and J lost 0 bases. CDR1 and CDR2 from the germline V gene are SGHRS and YFSETQ. CDR3 length: 18 amino acids. The CDR3 DNA is TGCGCCAGCAGGGGCGGACTAGCGGGGCCGAGCTCCTACAATGAGCAGTTCTTC. Protein: CASRGGLAGPSSYNEQFF.

The chain links TRBV20-1 to TRBJ1-2, with D perhaps matching TRBD1 (6 bases). Trimming took 0 bases from V and 8 from J, leaving 16 bases between them. This CDR3 is built from 14 residues. The germline V gene has CDR1 DFQATT and CDR2 SNEGSKA (reference sequence). The CDR3 loop is CSARDLGSQGGYTF. CDR3 DNA sequence: TGCAGTGCTAGAGATCTCGGCAGCCAGGGGGGCTACACCTTC.

The chain has TRBV20-1 and TRBJ2-5, with 7 bases lining up with TRBD2. The CDR3 runs 12 residues. From germline, CDR1 is DFQATT and CDR2 SNEGSKA (reference sequence). The trim removed 2 bases at V and 5 bases at J, leaving 2 bases unmatched. The CDR3 region is CSARYGGETQYF. The CDR3 DNA reads TGCAGTGCTAGATACGGGGGGGAGACCCAGTACTTC.

This clonotype was seen many times. V usage is TRBV27 and J usage is TRBJ2-1; TRBD2 matches at 8 bases. The trim removed 6 bases at V and 0 bases at J, leaving 4 bases unmatched. The CDR3 has 15 residues. CDR1 and CDR2 from the germline V gene are MNHEY and SMNVEV (reference sequence). CDR3 amino acids: CASSQGTSSYNEQFF. DNA for the CDR3: TGTGCCAGCAGCCAGGGGACTAGCTCCTACAATGAGCAGTTCTTC.

The gene calls are TRBV27 and TRBJ1-6, with TRBD1 matching over 9 bases. The CDR3 is made up of 16 amino acids. CDR1 and CDR2 from the germline V gene are MNHEY and SMNVEV (reference sequence). Trimming cost V 6 bases and J 5 bases; bases outside gene matches: 8. The CDR3 nucleotides read TGTGCCAGCAGGAGGTACGACAGGGGGAATAATTCACCCCTCCACTTT. Translating gives CASRRYDRGNNSPLHF.

The CDR3 protein is CASSELDRVQETQYF. The CDR3 nucleotides are TGTGCCAGCAGTGAACTGGACAGGGTTCAAGAGACCCAGTACTTC. The V gene is TRBV6-1, the J gene TRBJ2-5, with 8 bases matching TRBD1. Losses at the gene ends were 2 bases for V and 2 bases for J; bases not matched to a gene: 4. CDR1 is MNHNS, CDR2 SASEGT, per germline. The CDR3 runs 15 residues.

The chain combines TRBV3-1 with TRBJ2-1, with 10 bases identical to TRBD2. V shed 1 base and J 6 bases; nucleotides not matched to a gene: 6. The CDR3 runs 16 residues. The germline V gene has CDR1 LGHDT and CDR2 YNNKEL (reference sequence). CDR3 DNA sequence: TGTGCCAGCAGCCAAGTGAGGCTAGCGGGGGTCAATGAGCAGTTCTTC. Translating gives CASSQVRLAGVNEQFF.

A note on this clonotype: This sequence may be a read error, since a much larger clone differs from it by one base. The chain links TRBV7-8 to TRBJ1-1; D is unresolved. Germline CDR1 and CDR2: SGHVS and FQNEAQ. The V end was cut by 1 base, the J end by 0 bases, with 6 bases between. The CDR3 spans 14 residues. This chain's CDR3 is CASSLVCMNTEAFF. The DNA for the CDR3 is TGTGCCAGCAGCTTAGTCTGCATGAACACTGAAGCTTTCTTT.

The chain is built from TRBV6-1 and TRBJ1-1; D gene ambiguous. The germline V gene has CDR1 MNHNS and CDR2 SASEGT. Between the trimmed V and J ends, which lost 4 bases and 4 bases, there was a span of 22 bases. This CDR3 spans 17 amino acids. In DNA form, the CDR3 reads TGTGCCAGCAGTGCCCCCGCCGGGAGGGCCGGTAGCACTGAAGCTTTCTTT. Amino acids: CASSAPAGRAGSTEAFF.

The V call is TRBV13, the J call TRBJ1-1, with D uncertain. CDR1 is PRHDT, CDR2 FYEKMQ, per germline (reference sequence). Trimming removed 0 bases from V and 12 bases from J, with 11 bases in between. CDR3 length: 12 amino acids. The DNA for the CDR3 is TGTGCCAGCAGCTTAGGGGGCGGGTTATCTTTCTTT. Translated, it gives CASSLGGGLSFF.

In its sample, this clonotype was seen a few times. The rearrangement uses TRBV27 and TRBJ2-7; 13 bases agree with TRBD2. Unmatched junction bases numbered 8, after V lost 5 bases and J lost 7 bases. The V gene's germline CDR1 is MNHEY and CDR2 SMNVEV (reference sequence). This CDR3 is 15 amino acids long. CDR3 region: CASSTGTSGKGEQYF. CDR3 DNA sequence: TGTGCCAGCAGTACCGGGACTAGCGGGAAGGGAGAGCAGTACTTC.

The genes are TRBV7-2 and TRBJ1-2; no definite D call. The CDR3 is 13 residues long. With 2 bases removed from V and 4 bases from J, the gap between germline ends came to 8 bases. Germline V gives CDR1 SGHTA, CDR2 FQGNSA. CDR3 nucleotide sequence: TGTGCCAGCAGCTTAAATTCTGTCTATGGCTACACCTTC. Translation gives CASSLNSVYGYTF.

The chain links TRBV3-1 to TRBJ2-7; no definite D call. The CDR3 consists of 13 residues. Germline CDR1 is LGHDT and CDR2 is YNNKEL (reference sequence). The V gene lost 1 base and the J gene lost 3 bases, with 7 bases spanning the gap. The CDR3: CASSQVKYYEQYF. CDR3 bases: TGTGCCAGCAGCCAAGTAAAGTACTACGAGCAGTACTTC.

The V and J genes are TRBV20-1 and TRBJ2-1; 10 bases agree with TRBD2. The germline V gene has CDR1 DFQATT and CDR2 SNEGSKA (reference sequence). V dropped 6 bases and J dropped 8; count of bases not matched to a gene: 10. The CDR3 is made up of 14 amino acids. The CDR3 spells CSARASGGDYEQFF. The CDR3 coding sequence is TGCAGTGCCCGAGCTAGCGGGGGAGACTATGAGCAGTTCTTC.

This chain joins TRBV3-1 and TRBJ2-3; perhaps D is TRBD1 or TRBD2 (5 bases each). Germline CDR1 reads LGHDT; CDR2 reads YNNKEL (reference sequence). This CDR3 is built from 13 residues. V lost 3 bases and J 5 bases, leaving 9 bases between the germline ends. CDR3 residues: CASSQMRGDTQYF. The CDR3 nucleotides read TGTGCCAGCAGCCAGATGAGGGGAGATACGCAGTATTTT.

V usage is TRBV20-1 and J usage is TRBJ1-6, with D hard to call. The CDR3 loop spans 15 amino acids. CDR1 and CDR2 (germline): DFQATT, SNEGSKA (reference sequence). V shed 0 bases and J shed 7 bases, with 13 bases lying between them. Written as DNA, the CDR3 is TGCAGTGCTAGAGATCTGGGGAGTCCCAATTCACCCCTCCACTTT. This codes for CSARDLGSPNSPLHF.

This clonotype was seen ten or more times. V and J are TRBV4-1 and TRBJ1-2; D remains unclear. The V end lost 1 base, the J end lost 7 bases, and 7 bases lay between the germline ends. The CDR3 covers 12 residues. CDR1 MGHRA and CDR2 YSYEKL come from the germline V gene. In DNA form, the CDR3 reads TGCGCCAGCAGCCAAGGGTCCGGTGGCTACACCTTC. This sequence encodes CASSQGSGGYTF.

Many counts were recorded for this clonotype. The chain links TRBV20-1 to TRBJ1-1, with 7 positions matching TRBD1. CDR1 and CDR2 (germline): DFQATT, SNEGSKA (reference sequence). The CDR3 spans 12 residues. Germline trimming cut 4 bases from V and 1 base from J; bases unmatched to any gene: 0. The CDR3 DNA reads as TGCAGTGCTACAGGGGGGAACACTGAAGCTTTCTTT. This gives the protein CSATGGNTEAFF.

This clonotype was found a few times. The chain couples TRBV20-1 to TRBJ2-4; 7 nucleotides line up with TRBD2. V was pared by 4 bases and J by 4 bases, with 13 bases of the junction left unmatched. The CDR3 sequence is 16 residues long. Germline V lookup: CDR1 DFQATT, CDR2 SNEGSKA (reference sequence). CDR3 DNA sequence: TGCAGTGCTACCCCCCTCAGTGGGCGGGGGAAAAACATTCAGTACTTC. Amino acid sequence: CSATPLSGRGKNIQYF.

V and J are TRBV4-1 and TRBJ2-1; TRBD2 agrees at 12 bases. V lost 1 base and J lost 8; bases outside the gene matches: 9. Per the germline V gene, CDR1 is MGHRA and CDR2 is YSYEKL. The CDR3 consists of 17 residues. The CDR3 sequence: CASSQVRAGLAGYEQFF. CDR3 in DNA: TGCGCCAGCAGCCAAGTCCGGGCGGGACTAGCGGGTTATGAGCAGTTCTTC.

This chain joins TRBV7-7 and TRBJ2-3, with 8 bases identical to TRBD1. In germline, CDR1 is SSHAT, CDR2 FNYEAQ (reference sequence). Trimming took 5 bases from V and 0 from J; bases not matched to a gene: 4. The CDR3 loop spans 15 amino acids. This CDR3 reads CASSTTGGSTDTQYF. The CDR3 coding sequence is TGTGCCAGCAGCACTACAGGGGGGAGCACAGATACGCAGTATTTT.

This chain uses TRBV7-3 with TRBJ2-5; D uncertain. The CDR3 loop spans 14 amino acids. V was clipped by 3 bases and J by 5 bases, with 13 bases between them. Germline assignment: CDR1 SGHTA and CDR2 FQGTGA. The CDR3 nucleotides read TGTGCCAGCAGCTTGGGTGTGAGTTCTGAGACCCAGTACTTC. This codes for CASSLGVSSETQYF. The full variable domain, in which reference TRBV7-3 and TRBJ2-5 provide the parts outside the CDR3, is GAGVSQTPSNKVTEKGKYVELRCDPISGHTALYWYRQSLGQGPEFLIYFQGTGAADDSGLPNDRFFAVRPEGSVSTLKIQRTERGDSAVYLCASSLGVSSETQYFGPGTRLLVL.

This chain uses TRBV20-1 with TRBJ1-3; D is undetermined. The V gene lost 2 bases and the J gene lost 0 bases, with 11 bases spanning the gap. The CDR3 length is 15 residues. Germline values: CDR1 DFQATT, CDR2 SNEGSKA (reference sequence). CDR3 residues: CSARPDGSSGNTIYF. The CDR3 nucleotides are TGCAGTGCTAGACCGGACGGGAGCTCTGGAAACACCATATATTTT.

The rearrangement joins TRBV3-1 to TRBJ2-5; the D is unclear. The CDR3 runs 13 residues. The V end was cut by 2 bases, the J end by 2 bases, with 6 bases between. Germline V gene data show CDR1 as LGHDT and CDR2 as YNNKEL (reference sequence). The CDR3: CASSQRIQETQYF. The DNA for the CDR3 is TGTGCCAGCAGCCAACGAATACAAGAGACCCAGTACTTC.

The V and J genes are TRBV7-3 and TRBJ2-3, with 9 positions matching TRBD2. This CDR3 contains 15 residues. Trimming removed 2 bases from V and 6 bases from J; junction bases left unmatched: 6. CDR1 is SGHTA and CDR2 is FQGTGA in the germline V gene. CDR3 coding DNA: TGTGCCAGCAGCTTAGCGGGAGGGCCGAGGGATACGCAGTATTTT. The encoded protein is CASSLAGGPRDTQYF.